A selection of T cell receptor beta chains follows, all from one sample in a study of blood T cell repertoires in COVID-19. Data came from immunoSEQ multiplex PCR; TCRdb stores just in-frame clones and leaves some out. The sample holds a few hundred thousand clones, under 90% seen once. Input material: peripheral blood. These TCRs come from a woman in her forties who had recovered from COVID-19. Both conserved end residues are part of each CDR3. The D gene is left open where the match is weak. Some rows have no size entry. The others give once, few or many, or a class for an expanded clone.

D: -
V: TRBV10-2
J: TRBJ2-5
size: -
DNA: TGCGCCAGCAGGGCCAGCGGGCCCCCCCCCGGAGAGACCCAGTACTTC
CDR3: CASRASGPPPGETQYF

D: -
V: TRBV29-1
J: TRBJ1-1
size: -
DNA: TGCAGCGTGGAAGGGACATCTCGGGGGATGAACACTGAAGCTTTCTTT
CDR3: CSVEGTSRGMNTEAFF

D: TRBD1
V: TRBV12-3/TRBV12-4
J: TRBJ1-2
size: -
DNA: TGTGCCAGCAGTCCCGGGACAGGGTATGGCTACACCTTC
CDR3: CASSPGTGYGYTF

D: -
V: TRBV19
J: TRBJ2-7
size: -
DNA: TGTGCCAGTAGGGCGGGACCAAGCTCCTACGAGCAGTACTTC
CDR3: CASRAGPSSYEQYF

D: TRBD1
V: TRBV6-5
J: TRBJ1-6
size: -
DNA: TGTGCCAGCAGTTCCATCAGACAGGGGTATTCACCCCTCCACTTT
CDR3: CASSSIRQGYSPLHF

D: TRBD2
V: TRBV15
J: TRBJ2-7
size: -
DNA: TGTGCCACCAGCAGAAAACCCGGGACTAGTACCTACGAGCAGTACTTC
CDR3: CATSRKPGTSTYEQYF

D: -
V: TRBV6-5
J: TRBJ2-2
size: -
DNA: TGTGCCAGCAGTTACACTGCAGGGGACACCGGGGAGCTGTTTTTT
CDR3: CASSYTAGDTGELFF

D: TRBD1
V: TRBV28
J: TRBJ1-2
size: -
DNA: TGTGCCAGCAGCTCCGGGACAGGGGTCGGCTATGGCTACACCTTC
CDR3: CASSSGTGVGYGYTF

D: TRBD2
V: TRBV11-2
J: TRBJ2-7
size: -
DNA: TGTGCCAGCAGCTTAGTAGTCGGGACTAGCGGCCACGAGCAGTACTTC
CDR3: CASSLVVGTSGHEQYF

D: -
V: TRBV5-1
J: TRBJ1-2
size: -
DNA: TGCGCCAGCAGCTTGTCAGAACCAAACTATGGCTACACCTTC
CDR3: CASSLSEPNYGYTF

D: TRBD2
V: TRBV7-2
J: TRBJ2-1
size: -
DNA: TGTGCCAGCAGCGCCTCAGGGACTAGCGGGAGTCGCAATGAGCAGTTCTTC
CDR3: CASSASGTSGSRNEQFF

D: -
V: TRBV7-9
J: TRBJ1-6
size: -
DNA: TGTGCCAGCAGCCCCGCCGGGGACTATAATTCACCCCTCCACTTT
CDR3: CASSPAGDYNSPLHF

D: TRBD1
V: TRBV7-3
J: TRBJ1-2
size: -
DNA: TGTGCCAGCAGCCCCGGGACAGACTATGGCTACACCTTC
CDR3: CASSPGTDYGYTF

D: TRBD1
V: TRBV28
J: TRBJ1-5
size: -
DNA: TGTGCCAGCAGTTTATGGCCGGGGACAGGGGCGTTTAGGAGCAATCAGCCCCAGCATTTT
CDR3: CASSLWPGTGAFRSNQPQHF

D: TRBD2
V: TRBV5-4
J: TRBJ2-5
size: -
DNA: TGTGCCAGCAGCGCGGGACTAGCGGGAGCGGTCGGCCAAGAGACCCAGTACTTC
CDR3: CASSAGLAGAVGQETQYF

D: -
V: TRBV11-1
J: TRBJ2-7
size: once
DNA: TGTGCCAGCAGCTTAAATGGCCAGATGTACGAGCAGTACTTC
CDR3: CASSLNGQMYEQYF

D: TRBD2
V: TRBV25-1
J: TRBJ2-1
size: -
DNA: TGTGCCAGCAGTCATCAACTAGCGGGAGTCAATGAGCAGTTCTTC
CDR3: CASSHQLAGVNEQFF

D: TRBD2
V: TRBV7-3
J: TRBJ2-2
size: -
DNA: TGTGCCAGCAGCCAGGTGGGGGGGAGCACCGGGGAGCTGTTTTTT
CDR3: CASSQVGGSTGELFF